This T cell receptor (beta chain) was obtained from a study of blood T cell repertoires in COVID-19. Study-wide context: Samples of COVID-19 (acute and convalescent) were obtained from the United States, Italy and Spain. The analysed material was cDNA or gDNA that came from T cells, B-cell-depleted T cells, or PBMCs.

CDR3 length equals 17 residues. V lost 3 bases, J lost 9 bases, and 10 bases stayed unmatched. CDR1 is MGHRA, CDR2 YSYEKL, per germline. Per the authors' pipeline: Estimation of nucleated cell counts relied on the amplification of reference gene primers. Some clones are missing from TCRdb's copy, which holds only in-frame ones; the method was immunoSEQ multiplex PCR. V and J calls plus clone size are reproduced from that table; the DNA served to infer D and trimming. The table records more than 110,000 clones, about 80% of them present only once. This clonotype originated in a woman older than 75 in a cohort sampled during active or convalescent COVID-19. J is TRBJ1-6 and V is TRBV4-1, with 11 bases lining up with TRBD1. The sample was peripheral blood. The CDR3 reads CASSHAIGDRGVSPLHF. The CDR3 region has the DNA TGCGCCAGCAGCCATGCAATTGGGGACAGGGGGGTTTCACCCCTCCACTTT.